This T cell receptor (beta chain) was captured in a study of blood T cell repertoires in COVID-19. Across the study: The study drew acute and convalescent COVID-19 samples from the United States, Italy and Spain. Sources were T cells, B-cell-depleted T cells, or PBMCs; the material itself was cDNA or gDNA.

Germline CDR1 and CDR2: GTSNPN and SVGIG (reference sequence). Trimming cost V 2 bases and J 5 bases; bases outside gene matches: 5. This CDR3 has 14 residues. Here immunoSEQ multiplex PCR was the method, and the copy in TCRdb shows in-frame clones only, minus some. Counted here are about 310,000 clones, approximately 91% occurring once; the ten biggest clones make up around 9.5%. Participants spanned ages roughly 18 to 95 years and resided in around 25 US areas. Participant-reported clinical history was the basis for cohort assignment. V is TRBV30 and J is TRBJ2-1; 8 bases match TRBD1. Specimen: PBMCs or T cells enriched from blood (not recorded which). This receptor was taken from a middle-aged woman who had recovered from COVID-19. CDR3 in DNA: TGTGCCTGGAGTAAGGACAGGGCGAACAATGAGCAGTTCTTC. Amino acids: CAWSKDRANNEQFF.